This is a list of T cell receptor beta chains from one sample in a study of cytomegalovirus exposure and HLA in healthy donors. Data came from immunoSEQ multiplex PCR; TCRdb stores just in-frame clones and leaves some out. The table shows some 94,000 clones, with 60% to 80% occurring only once. The sequenced sample consisted of PBMCs. The receptors were sampled from a man aged 35-49 years in good health and CMV-seronegative. Both conserved end residues are part of each CDR3. A D gene is named only where the DNA matches it firmly. Size tells how often a clone was seen (once, few, many) or the class of an expanded clone, and some rows leave it out.

few	TRBJ2-4	TRBV5-4	NA	TGTGCCAGCAGCTTGGCCGGAGACTTAGCCAAAAACATTCAGTACTTC	CASSLAGDLAKNIQYF
few	TRBJ1-1	TRBV23-1	TRBD1	TGCGCCAGCACCCTTCGGGAAAGCGACAGGGTCACTGAAGCTTTCTTT	CASTLRESDRVTEAFF
NA	TRBJ1-5	TRBV28	NA	TGTGCCAGCAGTTTAGTGACAGACAATCAGCCCCAGCATTTT	CASSLVTDNQPQHF
NA	TRBJ2-7	TRBV4-1	TRBD1	TGCGCCAGCAGCCGCGGGACAGGGGGCACCTACGAGCAGTACTTC	CASSRGTGGTYEQYF
NA	TRBJ1-2	TRBV30	TRBD1	TGTGCCTGGTCCGGGACAGGGGGCGGTCGTTATGGCTACACCTTC	CAWSGTGGGRYGYTF
NA	TRBJ1-6	TRBV5-1	NA	TGCGCCAGCAGCTTGGGGGGCGCCAATAATTCACCCCTCCACTTT	CASSLGGANNSPLHF
once	TRBJ2-1	TRBV29-1	TRBD2	TGCAGCGCCCGCGGGGGGCGTCCTGAGCAGTTCTTC	CSARGGRPEQFF
NA	TRBJ2-1	TRBV5-6	NA	TGTGCCAGCAGCTTCGCGGGCGACCCCTACAATGAGCAGTTCTTC	CASSFAGDPYNEQFF
NA	TRBJ2-1	TRBV5-1	TRBD2	TGCGCCAGCAGCCCGGGACTAGCGGGAGTCAATGAGCAGTTCTTC	CASSPGLAGVNEQFF
NA	TRBJ2-7	TRBV6-5	NA	TGTGCCAGCAGTTCCGAGGGCCCCTACGAGCAGTACTTC	CASSSEGPYEQYF
medium-sized	TRBJ1-1	TRBV13	NA	TGTGCCAGCAGCCTGTCCCCGGGAGGAAACACTGAAGCTTTCTTT	CASSLSPGGNTEAFF
NA	TRBJ2-7	TRBV19	TRBD2	TGTGCCAGTAGTATAGGGAGGAGCGGGGCTTTCCCCTACGAGCAGTACTTC	CASSIGRSGAFPYEQYF
NA	TRBJ1-1	TRBV13	NA	TGTGCCAGCAGCCTTCAGGGGAGAACTGAAGCTTTCTTT	CASSLQGRTEAFF
NA	TRBJ1-4	TRBV18	TRBD1	TGTGCCAGCTCACCAGGGACAGACTTTAATGAAAAACTGTTTTTT	CASSPGTDFNEKLFF
NA	TRBJ2-7	TRBV11-2	TRBD2	TGTGCCAGCAGCTTAGAGGGGACTAGCGTATACTACGAGCAGTACTTC	CASSLEGTSVYYEQYF
once	TRBJ1-1	TRBV29-1	NA	TGCAGCACAGCTATTATGAACACTGAAGCTTTCTTT	CSTAIMNTEAFF
few	TRBJ1-1	TRBV7-9	NA	TGTGCCAGCAGCTTAGGGGAGTCTCCGAGGAGCGCTGAAGCTTTCTTT	CASSLGESPRSAEAFF
NA	TRBJ1-1	TRBV29-1	TRBD1	TGCAGCGCTCGGACAGGGCTAGAAGCTTTCTTT	CSARTGLEAFF
NA	TRBJ2-3	TRBV28	NA	TGTGCCAGCACCCAGTTGTATACGCAGTATTTT	CASTQLYTQYF
NA	TRBJ2-7	TRBV29-1	NA	TGCAGCGTTGAAAAGCCGGGAGCAACCTACGAGCAGTACTTC	CSVEKPGATYEQYF
NA	TRBJ1-5	TRBV10-2	TRBD1	TGCGCCAGCAGTGACCAGGGGGAACCCCAGCATTTT	CASSDQGEPQHF
NA	TRBJ1-1	TRBV30	NA	TGTGCCTGGAGGTCGGGACACGGGGCGCGAGCTTTCTTT	CAWRSGHGARAFF
NA	TRBJ1-5	TRBV19	TRBD1	TGTGCCAGTAGTCCCCCGGGACAGGGGAGACAGCCCCAGCATTTT	CASSPPGQGRQPQHF
few	TRBJ1-4	TRBV5-6	NA	TGTGCCAGCAGCTTCCTTAGGGACATTAATGAAAAACTGTTTTTT	CASSFLRDINEKLFF
NA	TRBJ1-5	TRBV28	NA	TGTGCCAGCAGTTTAGGGGCAGGGTGGCCCGATCAGCCCCAGCATTTT	CASSLGAGWPDQPQHF
NA	TRBJ2-7	TRBV5-4	TRBD1	TGTGCCAGCAGCGACCCCGGGACAGGGTACGAGCAGTACTTC	CASSDPGTGYEQYF
few	TRBJ2-1	TRBV29-1	TRBD2	TGCAGCGTGAGTGGAGAGACTAGCGGAGTACAGTTCTTC	CSVSGETSGVQFF
NA	TRBJ1-1	TRBV2	NA	TGTGCCAGCAGAGCCGGGACAATTACCGGTGAAGCTTTCTTT	CASRAGTITGEAFF
medium-sized	TRBJ1-1	TRBV7-9	NA	TGTGCCAGCGCTCCCTCTGTTAGAGTAGACACTGAAGCTTTCTTT	CASAPSVRVDTEAFF
NA	TRBJ2-7	TRBV5-4	NA	TGTGCCAGCAGCACCGGACAGTCCTACGAGCAGTACTTC	CASSTGQSYEQYF
NA	TRBJ2-5	TRBV6-5	NA	TGTGCCAGCAGTTACAGCGAATCGCAAGAGACCCAGTACTTC	CASSYSESQETQYF
NA	TRBJ2-7	TRBV2	TRBD2	TGTGCCAGCAGTGAAGGCGGGAGTCGATACGAGCAGTACTTC	CASSEGGSRYEQYF
NA	TRBJ2-7	TRBV2	NA	TGTGCCAGCAGGGGCGGGACGTACGAAATCGAGCAGTACTTC	CASRGGTYEIEQYF
NA	TRBJ2-3	TRBV14	NA	TGTGCCAGCAGCGCGCGGCTGGTAGATACGCAGTATTTT	CASSARLVDTQYF
few	TRBJ2-7	TRBV5-1	TRBD1	TGCGCCAGCAGCCCAACGACAGGGGACGGCGAGCAGTACTTC	CASSPTTGDGEQYF
NA	TRBJ1-4	TRBV18	TRBD1	TGTGCCAGCTCACCACTCTCGGGACAGGGGCGAGAAAAACTGTTTTTT	CASSPLSGQGREKLFF
NA	TRBJ1-2	TRBV29-1	NA	TGCAGCGCCGTCATAGGGAACAGGGCTTCTGGCTACACCTTC	CSAVIGNRASGYTF
NA	TRBJ1-5	TRBV29-1	NA	TGCAGCGTGGGAAGGGGCGGCGGGCCCCAGCATTTT	CSVGRGGGPQHF
few	TRBJ2-3	TRBV9	TRBD2	TGTGCCAGCAGCCCGATGGGCGGGAGAACAGATACGCAGTATTTT	CASSPMGGRTDTQYF
NA	TRBJ1-6	TRBV28	NA	TGTGCCAGCGCCCAGGGGTCACCCCTCCACTTT	CASAQGSPLHF
NA	TRBJ2-7	TRBV27	TRBD2	TGTGCCAGCAGTAGAGGACTAGCGGACTACGAGCAGTACTTC	CASSRGLADYEQYF
many	TRBJ1-6	TRBV14	NA	TGTGCCAGCAGCCAAGATCCTGCTGGCCATTCACCCCTCCACTTT	CASSQDPAGHSPLHF